The 5 T cell receptor beta chains presented below share a single source sample, sequenced in a study of shared clonotypes between healthy human individuals. Clones were read by immunoSEQ multiplex PCR, and TCRdb kept only the in-frame ones, dropping some. This repertoire shows some 1,400,000 clones, roughly 96% found once; its top ten account for roughly 1.2%. Sequencing input: naive CD4+ T cells sorted from blood. Subset: CD45RA+ positively selected. These receptors all come from a man aged 25 to 40 in good health.

This rearrangement joins TRBV4-1 to TRBJ2-1, with TRBD2 matching 11 bases. Germline assignment: CDR1 MGHRA and CDR2 YSYEKL. The CDR3 is 16 residues long. The junction had 6 bases not matched to a gene; V was cut back by 2 bases and J by 6 bases. CDR3 bases: TGCGCCAGCAGCCAAATAGCGGGAGGGGAGCGCAATGAGCAGTTCTTC. The encoded protein is CASSQIAGGERNEQFF.

The chain employs TRBV5-4 and TRBJ2-3; D is perhaps TRBD2 (6 bases). Germline V gene lookup returns CDR1 SGHNT and CDR2 YYREEE (reference sequence). V gave up 4 bases and J gave up 2 bases, with 11 bases separating them. This CDR3 spans 14 amino acids. The CDR3 spells CASSEGLHTDTQYF. In DNA, the CDR3 is TGTGCCAGCAGCGAGGGACTCCACACAGATACGCAGTATTTT.

The chain employs TRBV19 and TRBJ1-2, with 9 nucleotides matching TRBD1. In germline, CDR1 is LNHDA, CDR2 SQIVND (reference sequence). This CDR3 is built from 12 residues. V shed 10 bases and J 4 bases; nucleotides not matched to a gene: 4. The CDR3 spells CATQGAVYGYTF. CDR3 nucleotide sequence: TGTGCCACACAGGGGGCTGTCTATGGCTACACCTTC.

This sequence joins TRBV6-6 and TRBJ2-2; D is uncertain. V was clipped by 0 bases and J by 6 bases, with 14 bases between them. The CDR3 spans 16 residues. Germline V CDR1 and CDR2: MNHNY, SVGAGI (reference sequence). The chain's CDR3 is CASSYSRVPAPGELFF. CDR3 nucleotide sequence: TGTGCCAGCAGTTACTCGAGAGTCCCCGCCCCCGGGGAGCTGTTTTTT.

In nucleotides, the CDR3 is TGCAGCGTTGAAGGGAGGGGAGGGGGCTATGGCTACACCTTC. This translates into CSVEGRGGGYGYTF. The chain is built from TRBV29-1 and TRBJ1-2, with a tentative D call TRBD1 (6 bases). This CDR3 region has 14 residues. Germline V lookup: CDR1 SQVTM, CDR2 ANQGSEA. V shed 1 base and J shed 4 bases, with 13 bases lying between them.